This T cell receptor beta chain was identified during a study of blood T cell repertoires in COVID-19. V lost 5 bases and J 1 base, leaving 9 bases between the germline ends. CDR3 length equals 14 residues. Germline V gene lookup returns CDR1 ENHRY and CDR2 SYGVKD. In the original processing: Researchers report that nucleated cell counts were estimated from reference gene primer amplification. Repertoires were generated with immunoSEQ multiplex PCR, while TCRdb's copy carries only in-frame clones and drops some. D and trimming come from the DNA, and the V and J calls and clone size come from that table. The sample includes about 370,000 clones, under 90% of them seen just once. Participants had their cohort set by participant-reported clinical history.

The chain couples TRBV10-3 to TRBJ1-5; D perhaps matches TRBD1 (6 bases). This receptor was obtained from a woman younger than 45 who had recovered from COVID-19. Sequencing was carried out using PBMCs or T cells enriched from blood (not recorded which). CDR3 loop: CAISRTESNQPQHF. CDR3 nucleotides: TGTGCCATCAGTAGGACAGAAAGCAATCAGCCCCAGCATTTT.